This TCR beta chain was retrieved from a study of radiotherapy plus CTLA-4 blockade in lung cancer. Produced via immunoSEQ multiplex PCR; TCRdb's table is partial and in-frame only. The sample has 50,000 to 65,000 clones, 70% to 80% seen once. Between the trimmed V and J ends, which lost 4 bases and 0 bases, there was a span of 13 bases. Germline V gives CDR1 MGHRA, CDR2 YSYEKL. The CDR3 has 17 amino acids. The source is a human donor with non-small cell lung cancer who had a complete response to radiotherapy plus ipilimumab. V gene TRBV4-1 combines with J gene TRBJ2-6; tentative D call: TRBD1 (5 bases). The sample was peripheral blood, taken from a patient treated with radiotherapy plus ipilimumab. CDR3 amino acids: CASSRLDTRSGANVLTF. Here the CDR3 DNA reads TGCGCCAGCAGCCGACTGGACACCCGCTCTGGGGCCAACGTCCTGACTTTC.